The 10 T cell receptor beta chains given below trace back to one sample, sequenced in a study of T cells in Graves' hyperthyroidism and ophthalmopathy. RNA transcripts were the template for amplifying TCR beta CDR3 regions. RT-PCR in the first round (using the HTBI primer set) targeted the TCR CDR3. TCRdb reanalysed the multiplex PCR reads using MiXCR and keeps one entry per CDR3 protein. The table records around 250,000 distinct CDR3 sequences, 13% to 15% of them present only once. Sequencing was carried out using blood. These receptors all stem from a woman between 40 and 50 years old with Graves' hyperthyroidism that later progressed to Graves' ophthalmopathy.

At least ten counts were recorded for this clonotype. The CDR3 here is CASSTAGEGVATNEKLFF. The CDR3 DNA reads as TGTGCCAGCAGCACCGCCGGTGAGGGGGTTGCAACTAATGAAAAACTGTTTTTT. The rearrangement joins TRBV7-8 to TRBJ1-4; the D gene is possibly TRBD1 (6 bases). This CDR3 contains 18 residues. The V and J ends lost 5 bases and 0 bases respectively, with 19 bases between them. Germline V CDR1 and CDR2: SGHVS, FQNEAQ.

This clonotype was seen repeatedly, ten times or more. CDR3 DNA sequence: TGTGCCAGCAGTGGGCTAGGGGCAATCACAGATACGCAGTATTTT. Its translation is CASSGLGAITDTQYF. This chain uses TRBV2 with TRBJ2-3; D may be TRBD1 (5 bases). In germline, CDR1 is SNHLY, CDR2 FYNNEI. This CDR3 spans 15 amino acids. V was clipped by 4 bases and J by 2 bases, with 13 bases between them.

This clonotype has only a few counts. Given a much more abundant clone one base away, this may be a read error. V gene TRBV12-3 or TRBV12-4 combines with J gene TRBJ2-7; D is undetermined. The CDR3 length is 14 residues. Between the trimmed V and J ends, which lost 5 bases and 0 bases, there was a span of 11 bases. CDR3 coding DNA: TGTGCCAGCAGTCTTTTCGGCCCCTCCTACGAGCAGTACTTC. It translates to CASSLFGPSYEQYF.

This clonotype was recorded many times. The chain couples TRBV2 to TRBJ2-6; no firm D call. V shed 8 bases and J shed 2 bases, with 10 bases lying between them. Per the germline V gene, CDR1 is SNHLY and CDR2 is FYNNEI. This CDR3 is built from 14 residues. This CDR3 is CASCETTGANVLTF. The CDR3 DNA is TGTGCCAGCTGCGAAACAACTGGGGCCAACGTCCTGACTTTC.

This clonotype was seen many times. The chain couples TRBV5-1 to TRBJ2-3; weak D call: TRBD2 (6 bases). The ends were cut back, 4 bases at V and 6 bases at J, with 6 bases in the middle. CDR3 length: 11 amino acids. Germline-derived CDR1 and CDR2 are SGHRS and YFSETQ. The CDR3 DNA sequence: TGCGCCAGCAGCCGGGAGGATACGCAGTATTTT. Its protein product is CASSREDTQYF.

This clonotype was seen many times. The J gene is TRBJ1-5, the V gene TRBV2; D remains ambiguous. The ends were cut back, 2 bases at V and 1 base at J, with 6 bases in the middle. Germline CDR1 reads SNHLY; CDR2 reads FYNNEI. CDR3 size: 14 residues. The CDR3: CASSESRSNQPQHF. The CDR3 nucleotides read TGTGCCAGCAGTGAAAGTCGAAGCAATCAGCCCCAGCATTTT.

This clonotype has just one count. The chain combines TRBV12-3 or TRBV12-4 with TRBJ1-4; D is unclear. V was trimmed by 1 base and J by 4 bases, leaving 13 bases between them. The CDR3 covers 16 residues. CDR3 residues: CASSLGRDPYNEKLFF. For the CDR3, the DNA is TGTGCCAGCAGTTTAGGGAGGGATCCCTATAATGAAAAACTGTTTTTT.

This clonotype was counted only a few times. Here the CDR3 reads CASSLVGLGPIGDTQYF. For the CDR3, the DNA is TGTGCCAGCAGCTTGGTAGGGCTGGGGCCTATAGGAGATACGCAGTATTTT. The rearrangement joins TRBV5-6 to TRBJ2-3; tentatively, D is TRBD1 (5 bases). The CDR3 sequence is 17 residues long. The V gene lost 0 bases and the J gene lost 5 bases, with 19 bases spanning the gap. The germline CDR1 and CDR2 sequences are SGHDT and YYEEEE.

This clonotype appeared a few times. V gene TRBV24-1 combines with J gene TRBJ2-7, with TRBD1 identical over 8 bases. The germline gives CDR1 KGHDR, CDR2 SFDVKD. Unmatched junction bases numbered 6, after V lost 3 bases and J lost 3 bases. The CDR3 is 15 amino acids. For the CDR3, the DNA is TGTGCCACCAGTGATCCCGGGACAGGAGGCTACGAGCAGTACTTC. Amino acid sequence: CATSDPGTGGYEQYF.

This clonotype was seen at least ten times. The chain employs TRBV12-3 or TRBV12-4 and TRBJ2-7, with D uncertain. This CDR3 is built from 15 residues. Trimming took off 5 bases at V and 1 base at J, with 15 bases between the two ends. The CDR3 sequence is CASSLNRRGSYEQYF. CDR3 coding DNA: TGTGCCAGCAGTCTAAACAGACGCGGATCCTACGAGCAGTACTTC.